This T cell receptor (beta chain) is from a study of CD8+ T cells in alopecia areata. Notes on the study in general: Lesional scalp, notably in alopecia totalis/universalis, had clonality above that of normal scalp. Resident alphabeta T-cell populations of normal skin are likewise subject to sequencing in scalp samples. Between patients, shared TCR sequences were less clear than in mice. This was possibly due in part to HLA diversity in the patient population.

Extraction and reverse transcription of RNA yielded cDNA as the sequencing template. TCRdb's table, derived via immunoSEQ multiplex PCR, lists solely in-frame clones and lacks some. The top ten hold approximately 14% of the sample, which has about 180,000 clones, 50% to 70% seen once. With respect to this clone: As yet, its antigen is unknown.

Samples from alopecia areata patients were lesional scalp punch biopsies and peripheral blood. J lost 0 bases, V lost 4 bases, and 7 bases had no gene match. Germline V gene lookup returns CDR1 SQVTM and CDR2 ANQGSEA. There are 15 residues in the CDR3. The starting material was CD4+ T cells sorted from blood, obtained at week 0. The clonotype was recovered from a human donor with alopecia areata. V is TRBV29-1 and J is TRBJ2-3; 7 positions agree with TRBD1. This CDR3 reads CSVAQGSTSTDTQYF. The CDR3 region has the DNA TGCAGCGTTGCACAGGGGTCTACTAGCACAGATACGCAGTATTTT.